This T cell receptor (beta chain) derives from a study of OX40 agonist ivuxolimab in advanced cancers. With respect to the entire study: Ivuxolimab was an agonistic, fully human IgG2 monoclonal antibody directed against OX40 (CD134), a costimulatory receptor. Intravenous ivuxolimab was administered to patients every 2 weeks at six dose levels: 0.01, 0.1, 0.3, 1.5, 3 and 10 mg/kg. Of the approximately 50 dose-escalation patients, hepatocellular carcinoma was present in approximately 20, melanoma in roughly 15, renal cell carcinoma in 9 and head and neck cancer in 9. A male proportion of around 81% and a mean age of approximately 61 years, ranging from 23 to 79, were recorded for the dose-escalation cohort. Prior anti-PD-1, anti-PD-L1 or anti-CTLA-4 therapy was permitted, and checkpoint inhibitors had been received by around 40% of dose-escalation patients. Partial responses were achieved by three dose-escalation patients, of whom one had hepatocellular carcinoma and two had cutaneous melanoma. Peripheral TCRbeta sequencing was intended to test whether TCR sequence diversity was altered and clonal T-cell expansion was caused by ivuxolimab. The paper covers the monotherapy dose-escalation part of the phase I ivuxolimab trial, which included N of about 51 patients. General findings and caveats noted by the study authors: In partial responders in the 0.1-3.0 mg/kg groups, normalized peripheral clonal expansion was found to be among the lowest, especially among CD8+ T cells. After ivuxolimab, more expanded clones were found on average in CD8+ T cells than in CD4+ T cells. Which antigens the clonally expanded peripheral T cells were specific for was not determined. Low levels of normalized T-cell clonal expansion were also seen in some patients who did not respond. At doses from 0.1 to 3.0 mg/kg, clonal expansion was seen in both CD4+ and CD8+ blood T cells between baseline and week 6.

For sequencing of the TCRbeta CDR3 region, genomic DNA was extracted from the sorted cells. The immunoSEQ Assay was used to sequence the TCRbeta CDR3 regions. The source is immuneACCESS, and TCRdb retained only in-frame sequences with V and J called. Part of the clones is not carried over; for the studies checked, unresolved V genes explain less than half of this, and the remainder is unexplained. This sample has around 74,000 clones in its table, and around 93% of those were observed once. Clones ranked in the top ten supply about 0.54% of the sample. The trial excluded patients who had a history of autoimmune disease or were on systemic immunosuppression. In every dose cohort, peripheral blood was drawn for TCR sequencing at baseline, cycle 4 day 1, and cycle 7 day 1. Samples came from an open-label, multicenter, first-in-human phase I dose-escalation trial of ivuxolimab. Adults with locally advanced or metastatic melanoma, renal cell, hepatocellular, or head and neck squamous cell carcinoma were enrolled in the trial. Before TCR sequencing, CD4+ T cells and CD8+ T cells from peripheral blood were sorted into separate populations.

On this clone itself: Its antigen remains unidentified. No base-level quality is on record; no much larger clone is a single base apart.

The germline V gene encodes CDR1 SEHNR and CDR2 FQNEAQ (reference sequence). The cysteine opens and the phenylalanine closes a CDR3 of 18 amino acids. Only the CDR3 portion is preserved as DNA: 54 bases, with reading frame beginning at the first base. V lost 1 base and J lost 1 base; the stretch between them is 19 bases long. The chain is assembled from TRBV7-9 and TRBJ1-1, with the D gene too uncertain to name. This specimen was CD4+ or CD8+ T cells sorted from blood, taken in a trial of the OX40 agonist ivuxolimab. The sequence came from an adult with an advanced solid tumor such as melanoma, head and neck, liver or kidney cancer. The CDR3 has the sequence CASSLGPAQRRQNTEAFF. The nucleotide sequence reads as follows: TGTGCCAGCAGCTTAGGCCCCGCACAGAGACGTCAGAACACTGAAGCTTTCTTT.